The TCR beta chain described here comes from a study of TIL therapy for anti-PD-1-resistant metastatic lung cancer. Study information: Tumors carried a median about 1.6 non-synonymous mutations per megabase.

This sample's time point: pre-treatment sample, taken before nivolumab and TIL therapy. The immunoSEQ assay was v3. TCRdb's copy holds only in-frame clones and misses some; the assay was immunoSEQ multiplex PCR. This table holds 50,000 to 70,000 clones, approximately 75% found once. The CDR3 contains 16 residues. Germline CDR1 SGDLS, CDR2 YYNGEE. V shed 0 bases, J shed 6 bases, and the junction held 7 bases outside the gene matches. The sequence derives from a person between 25 and 80 years old with non-small cell lung cancer. The chain has TRBV9 and TRBJ2-1; 9 nucleotides match TRBD2. Sequencing used blood, obtained at baseline. CDR3 sequence (DNA): TGTGCCAGCAGCGTAGGTAGCGGGAGATTGGGCAATGAGCAGTTCTTC. It encodes CASSVGSGRLGNEQFF.